Each of the 5 T cell receptor beta chains below was sequenced from the same sample in a study of PD-1 blockade in classical Hodgkin lymphoma. TCRdb's copy holds only in-frame clones and misses some; the assay was immunoSEQ multiplex PCR. Here the sample spans under 40,000 clones, about 85% being singletons. The time point denotes: newly diagnosed, previously untreated cHL patient sample. CD4+ T cells were purified from thawed PBMCs by magnetic negative selection. Sequenced sample: CD4+ T cells from blood. All receptors derive from a human donor with classical Hodgkin lymphoma.

The V and J genes are TRBV5-1 and TRBJ2-2; D may be TRBD1 or TRBD2 (5 bases each). Per the germline V gene, CDR1 is SGHRS and CDR2 is YFSETQ. V was trimmed by 0 bases and J by 4 bases, leaving 13 bases between them. This CDR3 contains 16 residues. CDR3 region: CASSLAQVRGTGELFF. The CDR3, as DNA: TGCGCCAGCAGCTTGGCACAGGTTCGGGGCACCGGGGAGCTGTTTTTT. The entire variable domain, with the rest obtained from reference TRBV5-1 and TRBJ2-2, is as follows: KAGVTQTPRYLIKTRGQQVTLSCSPISGHRSVSWYQQTPGQGLQFLFEYFSETQRNKGNFPGRFSGRQFSNSRSEMNVSTLELGDSALYLCASSLAQVRGTGELFFGEGSRLTVL.

The chain carries TRBV5-3 and TRBJ2-2; perhaps TRBD1 as D (5 bases). TRBV5-3 is noted as an ORF with a role that remains uncertain. The length of the CDR3 is 17 residues. Trimming took 0 bases from V and 6 from J, leaving 18 bases between them. The CDR3 nucleotides are TGTGCCAGAAGCTTGGCTAGGGGATTTCCTTACGCCGGGGAGCTGTTTTTT. Amino acids: CARSLARGFPYAGELFF.

This chain links TRBV29-1 with TRBJ1-2, with a tentative D call TRBD1 (6 bases). The CDR3 spans 11 residues. CDR1 and CDR2 (germline): SQVTM, ANQGSEA. V was clipped by 7 bases and J by 5 bases, with 11 bases between them. This CDR3 reads CSGDTTYGYTF. DNA for the CDR3: TGCAGCGGGGACACCACATATGGCTACACCTTC.

CDR3 protein: CASSLGWERDETQYF. The CDR3, as DNA: TGTGCCAGCAGCTTAGGGTGGGAGAGGGATGAGACCCAGTACTTC. The genes are TRBV7-3 and TRBJ2-5; tentatively, D is TRBD2 (5 bases). The CDR3 is 15 residues long. The ends were cut back, 2 bases at V and 5 bases at J, with 15 bases in the middle. CDR1 is SGHTA, CDR2 FQGTGA, per germline.

This clone turned up a few times. The gene calls are TRBV5-1 and TRBJ2-3; D gene uncertain. The V end was cut by 1 base, the J end by 6 bases, with 3 bases between. This CDR3 spans 11 amino acids. Looked up from germline, CDR1 is SGHRS and CDR2 is YFSETQ. This CDR3 is CASSLKDTQYF. The CDR3 nucleotides read TGCGCCAGCAGCTTGAAGGATACGCAGTATTTT.